This T cell receptor (beta chain) was sequenced for a study of shared clonotypes between healthy human individuals. Whole-study context: CD4 naive and CD4 memory each took three plates per donor, while CD8 naive took two and CD8 memory one. General study results and limits: Clonotypes shared by all four sorted-subset donors had higher generation probabilities than non-shared clonotypes. Naive subsets generally had larger estimated richness than memory subsets.

About this clone: Its antigen is as yet unknown.

The assay was immunoSEQ multiplex PCR, and TCRdb's table has in-frame clones only and misses some. The table lists around 2,000,000 clones, just under 95% of them singletons. V was clipped by 3 bases and J by 0 bases, with 14 bases between them. This CDR3 is 15 amino acids long. Germline V CDR1 and CDR2: GTSNPN, SVGIG (reference sequence). Naive CD8 cells were CD45RO-negative, positively selected for CCR7, excluding terminally differentiated effector memory CD45RA+ cells. The chain uses TRBV30 and TRBJ1-1; D not resolved. Sequenced sample: naive CD8+ T cells sorted from blood. This TCR came from a man aged 18-30 years in good health. CDR3 amino acids: CAWRWRSIMNTEAFF. CDR3 nucleotides: TGTGCCTGGAGATGGCGTTCTATCATGAACACTGAAGCTTTCTTT.